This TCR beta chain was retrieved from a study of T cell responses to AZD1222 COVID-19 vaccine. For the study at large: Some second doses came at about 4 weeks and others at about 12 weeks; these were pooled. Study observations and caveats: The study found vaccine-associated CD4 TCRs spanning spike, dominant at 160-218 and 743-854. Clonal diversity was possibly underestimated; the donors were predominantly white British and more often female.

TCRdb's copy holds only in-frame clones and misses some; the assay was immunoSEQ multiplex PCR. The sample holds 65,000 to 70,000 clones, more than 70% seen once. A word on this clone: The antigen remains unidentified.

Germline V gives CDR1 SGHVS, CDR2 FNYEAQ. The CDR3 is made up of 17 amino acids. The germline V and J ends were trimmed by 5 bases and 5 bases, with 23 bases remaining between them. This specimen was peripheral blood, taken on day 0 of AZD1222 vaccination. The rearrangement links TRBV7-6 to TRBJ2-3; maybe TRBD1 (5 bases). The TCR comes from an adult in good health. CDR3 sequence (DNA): TGTGCCAGCAGCCCTAATTGGGTGCGACAGAAAGGAGATACGCAGTATTTT. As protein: CASSPNWVRQKGDTQYF.